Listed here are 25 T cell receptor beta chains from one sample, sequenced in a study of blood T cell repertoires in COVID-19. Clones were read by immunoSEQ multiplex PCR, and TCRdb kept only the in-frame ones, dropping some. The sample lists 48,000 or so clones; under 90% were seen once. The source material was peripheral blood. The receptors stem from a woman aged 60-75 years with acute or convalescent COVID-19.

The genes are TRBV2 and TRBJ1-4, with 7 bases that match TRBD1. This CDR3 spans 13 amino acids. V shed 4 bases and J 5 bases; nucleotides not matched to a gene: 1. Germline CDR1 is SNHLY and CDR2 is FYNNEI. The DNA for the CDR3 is TGTGCCAGCAGTGTGGGACAGAATGAAAAACTGTTTTTT. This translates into CASSVGQNEKLFF.

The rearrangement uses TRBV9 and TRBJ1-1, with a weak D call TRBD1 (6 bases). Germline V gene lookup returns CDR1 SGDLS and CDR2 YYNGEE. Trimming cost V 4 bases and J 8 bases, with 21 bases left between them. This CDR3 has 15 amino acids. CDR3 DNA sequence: TGTGCCAGCAGCCCACTATACCCGGGGACACCCGAAGCTTTCTTT. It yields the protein CASSPLYPGTPEAFF. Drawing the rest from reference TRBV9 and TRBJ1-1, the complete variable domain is DSGVTQTPKHLITATGQRVTLRCSPRSGDLSVYWYQQSLDQGLQFLIQYYNGEERAKGNILERFSAQQFPDLHSELNLSSLELGDSALYFCASSPLYPGTPEAFFGQGTRLTVV.

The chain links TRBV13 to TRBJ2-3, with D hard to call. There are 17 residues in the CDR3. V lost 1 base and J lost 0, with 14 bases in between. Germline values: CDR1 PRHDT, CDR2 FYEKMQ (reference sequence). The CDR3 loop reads CASSLASGGTSTDTQYF. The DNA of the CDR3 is TGTGCCAGCAGCTTAGCGTCTGGCGGTACTAGCACAGATACGCAGTATTTT. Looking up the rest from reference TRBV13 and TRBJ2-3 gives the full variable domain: AAGVIQSPRHLIKEKRETATLKCYPIPRHDTVYWYQQGPGQDPQFLISFYEKMQSDKGSIPDRFSAQQFSDYHSELNMSSLELGDSALYFCASSLASGGTSTDTQYFGPGTRLTVL.

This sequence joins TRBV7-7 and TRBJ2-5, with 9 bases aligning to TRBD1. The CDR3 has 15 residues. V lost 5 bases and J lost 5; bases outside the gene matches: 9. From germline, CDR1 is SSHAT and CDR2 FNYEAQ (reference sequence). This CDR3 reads CASSIRDRVGETQYF. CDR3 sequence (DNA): TGTGCCAGCAGCATCCGGGACAGGGTCGGGGAGACCCAGTACTTC.

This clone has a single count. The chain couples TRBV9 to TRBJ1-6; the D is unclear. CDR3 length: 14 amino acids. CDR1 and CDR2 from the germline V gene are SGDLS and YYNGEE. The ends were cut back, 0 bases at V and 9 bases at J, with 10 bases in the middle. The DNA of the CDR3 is TGTGCCAGCAGCGTAGGTGGCGGCGGTTCACCCCTCCACTTT. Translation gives CASSVGGGGSPLHF.

CDR3 sequence reads: CASSPGTSGRLDTQYF. In nucleotides, the CDR3 is TGTGCCAGCAGCCCGGGGACTAGCGGGAGATTAGATACGCAGTATTTT. The V and J genes are TRBV11-2 and TRBJ2-3; 14 bases fit TRBD2. The junction had 6 bases not matched to a gene; V was cut back by 5 bases and J by 5 bases. In germline, CDR1 is SGHAT, CDR2 FQNNGV. This CDR3 has 16 residues.

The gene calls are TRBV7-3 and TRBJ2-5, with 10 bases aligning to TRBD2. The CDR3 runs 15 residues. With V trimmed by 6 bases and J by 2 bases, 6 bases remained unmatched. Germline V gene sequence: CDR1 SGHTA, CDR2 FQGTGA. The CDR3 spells CASSHRTSGQETQYF. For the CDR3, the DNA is TGTGCCAGCAGTCACCGGACTAGCGGTCAAGAGACCCAGTACTTC. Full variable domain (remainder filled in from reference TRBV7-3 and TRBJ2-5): GAGVSQTPSNKVTEKGKYVELRCDPISGHTALYWYRQSLGQGPEFLIYFQGTGAADDSGLPNDRFFAVRPEGSVSTLKIQRTERGDSAVYLCASSHRTSGQETQYFGPGTRLLVL.

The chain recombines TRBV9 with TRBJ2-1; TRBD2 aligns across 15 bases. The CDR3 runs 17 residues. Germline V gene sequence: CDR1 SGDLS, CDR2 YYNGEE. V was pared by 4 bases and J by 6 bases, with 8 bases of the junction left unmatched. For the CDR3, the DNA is TGTGCCAGCAGCTCCGGACTAGCGGGGGGGCGGGGCAATGAGCAGTTCTTC. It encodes CASSSGLAGGRGNEQFF.

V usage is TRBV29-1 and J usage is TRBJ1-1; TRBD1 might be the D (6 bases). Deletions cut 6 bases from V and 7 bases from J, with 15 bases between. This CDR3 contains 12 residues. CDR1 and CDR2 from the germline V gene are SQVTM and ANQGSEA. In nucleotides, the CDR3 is TGCAGCGTCGCGAAAGGACAGTTTGAAGCTTTCTTT. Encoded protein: CSVAKGQFEAFF. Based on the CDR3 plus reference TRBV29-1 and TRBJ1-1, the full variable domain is SAVISQKPSRDICQRGTSLTIQCQVDSQVTMMFWYRQQPGQSLTLIATANQGSEATYESGFVIDKFPISRPNLTFSTLTVSNMSPEDSSIYLCSVAKGQFEAFFGQGTRLTVV.

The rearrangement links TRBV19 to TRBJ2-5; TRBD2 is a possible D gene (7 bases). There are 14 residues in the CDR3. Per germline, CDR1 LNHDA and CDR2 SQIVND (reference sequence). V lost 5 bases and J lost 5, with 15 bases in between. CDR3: CASSARGAGETQYF. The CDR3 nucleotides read TGTGCCAGTAGTGCTCGGGGGGCCGGGGAGACCCAGTACTTC.

CDR3 in DNA: TGTGCCACCAGTGATGAACGACAGGGTTTCAATGAGCAGTTCTTC. Encoded protein: CATSDERQGFNEQFF. V and J are TRBV24-1 and TRBJ2-1; 7 bases fit TRBD1. With V trimmed by 3 bases and J by 6 bases, 7 bases remained unmatched. Germline assignment: CDR1 KGHDR and CDR2 SFDVKD. The CDR3 spans 15 residues.

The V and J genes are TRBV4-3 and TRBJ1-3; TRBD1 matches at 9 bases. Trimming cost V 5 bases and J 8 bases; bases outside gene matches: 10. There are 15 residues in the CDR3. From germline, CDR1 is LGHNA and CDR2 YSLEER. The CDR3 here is CASSYSRDREHTIYF. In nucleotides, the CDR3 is TGCGCCAGCAGCTACAGCCGGGACAGGGAACACACCATATATTTT.

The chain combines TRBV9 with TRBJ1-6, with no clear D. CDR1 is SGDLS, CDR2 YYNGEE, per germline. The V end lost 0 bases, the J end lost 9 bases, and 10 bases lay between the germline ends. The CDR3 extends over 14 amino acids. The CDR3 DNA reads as TGTGCCAGCAGCGTAGAGGACGGAGGTTCACCCCTCCACTTT. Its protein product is CASSVEDGGSPLHF.

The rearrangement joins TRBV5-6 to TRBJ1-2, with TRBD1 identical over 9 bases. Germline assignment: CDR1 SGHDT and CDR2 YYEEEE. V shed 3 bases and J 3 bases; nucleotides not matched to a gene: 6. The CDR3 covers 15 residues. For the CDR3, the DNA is TGTGCCAGCAGCTCCGTACAGGGGGCGGACTATGGCTACACCTTC. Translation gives CASSSVQGADYGYTF.

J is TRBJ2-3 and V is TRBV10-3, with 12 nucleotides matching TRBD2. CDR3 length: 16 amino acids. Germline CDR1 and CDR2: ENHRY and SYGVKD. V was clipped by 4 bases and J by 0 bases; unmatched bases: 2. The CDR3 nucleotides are TGTGCCATCAGTGGGACTAGCGGGACTAGCACAGATACGCAGTATTTT. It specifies CAISGTSGTSTDTQYF.

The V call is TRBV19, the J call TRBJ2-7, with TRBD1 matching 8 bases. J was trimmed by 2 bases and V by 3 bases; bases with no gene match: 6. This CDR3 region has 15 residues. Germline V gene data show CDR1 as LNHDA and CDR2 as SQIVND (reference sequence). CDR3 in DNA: TGTGCCAGTAGTATGCAACGGGGACAGGCCTACGAGCAGTACTTC. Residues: CASSMQRGQAYEQYF.

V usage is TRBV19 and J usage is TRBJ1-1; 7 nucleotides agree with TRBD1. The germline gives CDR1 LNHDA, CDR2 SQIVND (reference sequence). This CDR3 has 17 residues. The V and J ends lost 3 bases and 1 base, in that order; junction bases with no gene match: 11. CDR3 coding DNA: TGTGCCAGTAGTATCGTTCCAGGGGGTTCGCGGAACACTGAAGCTTTCTTT. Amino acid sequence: CASSIVPGGSRNTEAFF.

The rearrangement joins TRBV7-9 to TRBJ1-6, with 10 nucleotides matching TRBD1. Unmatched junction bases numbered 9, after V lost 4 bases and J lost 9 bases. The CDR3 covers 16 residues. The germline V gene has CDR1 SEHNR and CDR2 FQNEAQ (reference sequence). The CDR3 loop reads CASSSTDRDRGSPLHF. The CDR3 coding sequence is TGTGCCAGCAGCTCGACCGACCGGGACAGGGGTTCACCCCTCCACTTT.

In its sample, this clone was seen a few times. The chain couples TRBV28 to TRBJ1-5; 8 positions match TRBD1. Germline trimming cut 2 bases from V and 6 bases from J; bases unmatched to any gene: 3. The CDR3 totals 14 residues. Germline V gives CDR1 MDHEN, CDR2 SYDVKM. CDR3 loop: CASSLQGAGQPQHF. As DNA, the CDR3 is TGTGCCAGCAGTTTACAGGGGGCTGGTCAGCCCCAGCATTTT.

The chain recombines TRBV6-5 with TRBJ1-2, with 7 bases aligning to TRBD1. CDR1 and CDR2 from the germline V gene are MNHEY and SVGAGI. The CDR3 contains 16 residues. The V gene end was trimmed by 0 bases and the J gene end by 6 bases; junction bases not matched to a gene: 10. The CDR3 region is CASSYSPQGNLDGYTF. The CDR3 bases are TGTGCCAGCAGTTACTCACCACAGGGGAATCTAGATGGCTACACCTTC.

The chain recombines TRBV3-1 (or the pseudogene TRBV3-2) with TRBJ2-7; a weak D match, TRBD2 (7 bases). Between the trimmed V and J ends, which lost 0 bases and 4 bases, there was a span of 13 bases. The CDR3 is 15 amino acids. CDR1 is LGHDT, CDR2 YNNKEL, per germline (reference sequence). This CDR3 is CASSQDWGGPYEQYF. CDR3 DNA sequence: TGTGCCAGCAGCCAAGATTGGGGGGGCCCTTACGAGCAGTACTTC.

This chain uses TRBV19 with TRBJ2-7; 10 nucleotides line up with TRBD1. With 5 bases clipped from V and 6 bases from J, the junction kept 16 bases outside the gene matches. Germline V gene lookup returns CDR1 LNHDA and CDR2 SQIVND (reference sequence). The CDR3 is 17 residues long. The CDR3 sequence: CASSALRPGQGSGEQYF. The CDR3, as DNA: TGTGCCAGTAGTGCTTTGAGACCGGGACAGGGGTCAGGCGAGCAGTACTTC.

The CDR3 region has the DNA TGTGCCAGCAGTGAAAAGGGACAGGGGGTGGATGGCTACACCTTC. It encodes CASSEKGQGVDGYTF. The chain links TRBV25-1 to TRBJ1-2, with TRBD1 matching over 11 bases. The CDR3 extends over 15 amino acids. Germline trimming cut 2 bases from V and 6 bases from J; bases unmatched to any gene: 5. Per the germline V gene, CDR1 is MGHDK and CDR2 is SYGVNS.

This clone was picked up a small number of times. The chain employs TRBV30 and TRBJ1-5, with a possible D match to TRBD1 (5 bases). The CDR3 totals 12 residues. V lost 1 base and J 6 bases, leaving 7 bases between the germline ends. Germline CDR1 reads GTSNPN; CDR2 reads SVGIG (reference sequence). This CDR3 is CAWSGGGQPQHF. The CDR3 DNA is TGTGCCTGGAGTGGGGGCGGTCAGCCCCAGCATTTT.

This CDR3 is CASSLGRRDGNEQFF. For the CDR3, the DNA is TGTGCCAGCAGCTTAGGCCGGAGGGATGGCAATGAGCAGTTCTTC. The J gene is TRBJ2-1, the V gene TRBV11-1; possibly TRBD2 for D (6 bases). V lost 1 base and J 6 bases, leaving 13 bases between the germline ends. This CDR3 comprises 15 residues. Germline assignment: CDR1 SGHAT and CDR2 FQDESV (reference sequence).